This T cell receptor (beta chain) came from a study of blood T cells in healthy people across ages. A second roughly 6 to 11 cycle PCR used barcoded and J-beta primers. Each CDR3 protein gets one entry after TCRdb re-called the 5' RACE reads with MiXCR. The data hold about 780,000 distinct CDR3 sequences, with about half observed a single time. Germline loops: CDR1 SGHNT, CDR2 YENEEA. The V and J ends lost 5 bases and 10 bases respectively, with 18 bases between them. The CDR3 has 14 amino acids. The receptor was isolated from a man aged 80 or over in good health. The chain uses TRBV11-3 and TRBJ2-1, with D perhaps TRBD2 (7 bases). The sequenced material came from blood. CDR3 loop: CASSPGGDELEQFF. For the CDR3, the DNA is TGTGCCAGCAGCCCGGGGGGCGACGAATTAGAGCAGTTCTTC.